The source of this T cell receptor (beta chain) is a study of cytomegalovirus exposure and HLA in healthy donors. The PCR was carried out with 60 Vbeta primers and 13 Jbeta primers. TCRdb keeps only in-frame clones here, not all; method: immunoSEQ multiplex PCR. The data hold roughly 67,000 clones, with approximately 78% observed a single time. This clone was seen only once. Its specificity is unknown. Notes on the study in general: Researchers reported that a few CMV-associated chains were confirmed in vitro as CMV antigen-specific. The authors enumerated around 150 TCR beta chains as linked to cytomegalovirus. Roughly uniform sequencing depth across donors was assumed, possibly incorrectly. A later analysis by the authors found several of the most significant clusters apparently linked to common viral pathogens.

Sequencing was carried out using PBMCs. This clonotype was obtained from a middle-aged man in good health and CMV-seronegative.

For the CDR3, the DNA is TGCAGCGTTCAAGTAGGGGGAGCCGAGCAGTACTTC. The encoded protein is CSVQVGGAEQYF. This chain uses TRBV29-1 with TRBJ2-5, with D perhaps matching TRBD1 (6 bases). The end of the DNA is better explained by TRBJ2-7, so the J call may be wrong. Germline CDR1 reads SQVTM; CDR2 reads ANQGSEA. The CDR3 spans 12 residues.